A selection of T cell receptor beta chains follows, all from one sample in a study of T cells in Graves' hyperthyroidism and ophthalmopathy. MiXCR, applied by TCRdb to the multiplex PCR reads, yields one record per CDR3 protein. The sample holds 700,000 or so distinct CDR3 sequences, more than 12% seen once. Sequences were obtained from blood. The origin of the receptors is a woman aged 50 to 65 with Graves' ophthalmopathy. Both conserved end residues are part of each CDR3. D genes are given only for firm matches. The size field is filled for only some rows; it gives once, few, many or a size class.

CDR3aa: CASSQGLANYEQFF
CDR3nt: TGTGCCAGCAGCCAAGGACTAGCGAACTATGAGCAGTTCTTC
d_gene: TRBD2
j_gene: TRBJ2-1
v_gene: TRBV5-5
abundance: -

CDR3aa: CASSSYRDGETQYF
CDR3nt: TGTGCCAGCAGCTCCTACCGGGACGGGGAGACCCAGTACTTC
d_gene: -
j_gene: TRBJ2-5
v_gene: TRBV7-6
abundance: many

CDR3aa: CASSQGLAGEGGNEQFF
CDR3nt: TGTGCCAGCAGTCAAGGACTAGCGGGAGAGGGTGGCAATGAGCAGTTCTTC
d_gene: TRBD2
j_gene: TRBJ2-1
v_gene: TRBV6-1
abundance: many

CDR3aa: CASSQDRGRGVNNEQFF
CDR3nt: TGCGCCAGCAGCCAAGATAGAGGGAGAGGTGTCAACAATGAGCAGTTCTTC
d_gene: -
j_gene: TRBJ2-1
v_gene: TRBV2
abundance: -

CDR3aa: CASNSPASGNTDTQYF
CDR3nt: TGTGCCAGTAATTCCCCGGCTAGCGGGAATACAGATACGCAGTATTTT
d_gene: TRBD2
j_gene: TRBJ2-3
v_gene: TRBV7-3
abundance: few

CDR3aa: CASSSGRSTDTQYF
CDR3nt: TGTGCCAGTAGTTCGGGGCGGAGCACAGATACGCAGTATTTT
d_gene: -
j_gene: TRBJ2-3
v_gene: TRBV19
abundance: few

CDR3aa: CASSLTGTSTDTQYF
CDR3nt: TGCGCCAGCAGCTTAACCGGAACTAGCACAGATACGCAGTATTTT
d_gene: -
j_gene: TRBJ2-3
v_gene: TRBV5-1
abundance: many

CDR3aa: CASSQTGGTIHFEGNEQFF
CDR3nt: TGTGCCAGCAGCCAAACAGGGGGAACTATTCACTTCGAGGGGAATGAGCAGTTCTTC
d_gene: TRBD1
j_gene: TRBJ2-1
v_gene: TRBV14
abundance: few

CDR3aa: CVSSPLGGGRLYEQYF
CDR3nt: TGTGTCAGCAGTCCCCTGGGAGGGGGACGACTTTACGAGCAGTACTTC
d_gene: -
j_gene: TRBJ2-7
v_gene: TRBV6-2/TRBV6-3
abundance: few

CDR3aa: CASSRGGTGGLNTEAFF
CDR3nt: TGTGCCAGCAGCAGAGGTGGGACAGGGGGATTGAACACTGAAGCTTTCTTT
d_gene: TRBD1
j_gene: TRBJ1-1
v_gene: TRBV2
abundance: many

CDR3aa: CSVQQGTEAFF
CDR3nt: TGCAGCGTCCAACAGGGGACTGAAGCTTTCTTT
d_gene: TRBD1
j_gene: TRBJ1-1
v_gene: TRBV29-1
abundance: -

CDR3aa: CASSQGGSGTYNEQFF
CDR3nt: TGTGCCAGCAGCCAAGGGGGTAGCGGGACCTACAATGAGCAGTTCTTC
d_gene: TRBD2
j_gene: TRBJ2-1
v_gene: TRBV14
abundance: -

CDR3aa: CASSQGEMYWNTEAFF
CDR3nt: TGTGCCAGCAGTCAGGGGGAAATGTATTGGAACACTGAAGCTTTCTTT
d_gene: TRBD1
j_gene: TRBJ1-1
v_gene: TRBV28
abundance: many

CDR3aa: CATKQPGELFF
CDR3nt: TGTGCCACAAAACAGCCCGGGGAGCTGTTTTTT
d_gene: -
j_gene: TRBJ2-2
v_gene: TRBV9
abundance: few

CDR3aa: CASTLCLYAWANVLTF
CDR3nt: TGTGCCAGCACCCTTTGCCTGTACGCCTGGGCCAACGTCCTGACTTTC
d_gene: -
j_gene: TRBJ2-6
v_gene: TRBV6-4
abundance: once

CDR3aa: CAWAPTVYGYTF
CDR3nt: TGTGCCTGGGCCCCGACAGTTTATGGCTACACCTTC
d_gene: -
j_gene: TRBJ1-2
v_gene: TRBV30
abundance: few

CDR3aa: CASSAYRGRKETQYF
CDR3nt: TGTGCCAGCAGTGCATACAGGGGGCGCAAGGAGACCCAGTACTTC
d_gene: TRBD1
j_gene: TRBJ2-5
v_gene: TRBV28
abundance: many

CDR3aa: CSARDRGSRDSSYEQYF
CDR3nt: TGCAGTGCTAGAGATCGGGGGTCCAGGGACAGCTCCTACGAGCAGTACTTC
d_gene: -
j_gene: TRBJ2-7
v_gene: TRBV20-1
abundance: few

CDR3aa: CASSLMGRNTDTQYF
CDR3nt: TGTGCTAGCAGCTTAATGGGGCGGAACACAGATACGCAGTATTTT
d_gene: -
j_gene: TRBJ2-3
v_gene: TRBV7-7
abundance: many

CDR3aa: CASRESASTDTQYF
CDR3nt: TGCGCCAGCAGGGAGTCGGCGAGCACAGATACGCAGTATTTT
d_gene: -
j_gene: TRBJ2-3
v_gene: TRBV5-1
abundance: -

CDR3aa: CASSFTGASQYF
CDR3nt: TGTGCCAGCAGCTTTACCGGGGCTTCGCAGTATTTT
d_gene: -
j_gene: TRBJ2-3
v_gene: TRBV11-2
abundance: many

CDR3aa: CASSFGTGVEQFF
CDR3nt: TGTGCCAGCAGCTTCGGGACAGGGGTTGAGCAGTTCTTC
d_gene: TRBD1
j_gene: TRBJ2-1
v_gene: TRBV7-6
abundance: few